Below, 11 T cell receptor beta chains from the same sample are listed, as sequenced in a study of vaccination and CD4 T cells after COVID-19. The sample's treatment: roughly nine-day PBMC culture with coronavirus spike peptide pools or control peptides (ViraFEST assay). No antigen is known for these receptors. With the Oncomine TCR Beta short-read assay, DNA from cultured CD4+ T cells was sequenced. Via MiXCR, TCRdb re-called the PCR reads, giving one row per CDR3 protein. The profile shows approximately 20,000 distinct CDR3 sequences, approximately 50% of them singletons. Sequencing was performed on CD4+ T cells from blood, cultured in vitro. These receptor sequences come from a human donor who had recovered from COVID-19.

This clonotype was recorded once. The chain recombines TRBV28 with TRBJ2-7; 9 bases match TRBD1. The CDR3 has 14 amino acids. V gave up 3 bases and J gave up 6 bases; unmatched junction bases: 6. Germline V gene lookup returns CDR1 MDHEN and CDR2 SYDVKM. CDR3 DNA sequence: TGTGCCAGCAGTTTGGGGGACAGGGCGGGCGAGCAGTACTTC. Protein product: CASSLGDRAGEQYF.

The V call is TRBV12-3 or TRBV12-4, the J call TRBJ1-2, with 10 bases fitting TRBD1. The junction had 3 bases not matched to a gene; V was cut back by 6 bases and J by 2 bases. This CDR3 spans 14 amino acids. The CDR3 nucleotides are TGTGCCAGCAGAAGACAGGGGGCGAACTATGGCTACACCTTC. This translates into CASRRQGANYGYTF.

This chain connects TRBV28 to TRBJ1-3; D gene ambiguous. The CDR3 is 15 residues long. Germline lookup yields CDR1 MDHEN and CDR2 SYDVKM. V gave up 3 bases and J gave up 2 bases, with 11 bases separating them. The CDR3 sequence is CASSLPPWTGNTIYF. In DNA, the CDR3 is TGTGCCAGCAGTTTGCCCCCTTGGACTGGAAACACCATATATTTT. Combining the CDR3 with reference TRBV28 and TRBJ1-3 gives the whole variable domain DVKVTQSSRYLVKRTGEKVFLECVQDMDHENMFWYRQDPGLGLRLIYFSYDVKMKEKGDIPEGYSVSREKKERFSLILESASTNQTSMYLCASSLPPWTGNTIYFGEGSWLTVV.

The rearrangement uses TRBV11-3 and TRBJ2-7; D is unresolved. The germline V and J ends were trimmed by 5 bases and 5 bases, with 22 bases remaining between them. Germline lookup yields CDR1 SGHNT and CDR2 YENEEA. This CDR3 contains 16 residues. The CDR3 here is CASSPRSVEVVHEQYF. The CDR3 nucleotides read TGTGCCAGCAGCCCGAGGTCCGTGGAAGTTGTCCACGAGCAGTACTTC. Full variable domain (rest looked up from reference TRBV11-3 and TRBJ2-7): EAGVVQSPRYKIIEKKQPVAFWCNPISGHNTLYWYLQNLGQGPELLIRYENEEAVDDSQLPKDRFSAERLKGVDSTLKIQPAELGDSAVYLCASSPRSVEVVHEQYFGPGTRLTVT.

This clonotype was picked up a small number of times. The chain is built from TRBV20-1 and TRBJ1-5; TRBD1 might be the D (5 bases). The CDR3 covers 15 residues. V lost 3 bases and J 4 bases, leaving 16 bases between the germline ends. The germline gives CDR1 DFQATT, CDR2 SNEGSKA (reference sequence). The CDR3 bases are TGCAGTGCTAGTGAAGTCCGGGGCCGAAATCAGCCCCAGCATTTT. It translates to CSASEVRGRNQPQHF.

The rearrangement links TRBV11-2 to TRBJ2-6; 8 bases fit TRBD1. Germline V CDR1 and CDR2: SGHAT, FQNNGV. J was trimmed by 4 bases and V by 6 bases; bases with no gene match: 5. The CDR3 totals 15 residues. CDR3 amino acids: CASSPDRAGANVLTF. DNA for the CDR3: TGTGCCAGCAGTCCGGACAGGGCCGGGGCCAACGTCCTGACTTTC.

The CDR3 here is CASRDRAGPYGYTF. In nucleotides, the CDR3 is TGTGCCAGCAGGGACCGCGCGGGGCCTTATGGCTACACCTTC. The chain links TRBV25-1 to TRBJ1-2; D may be TRBD1 (5 bases). The CDR3 runs to 14 residues. Germline-derived CDR1 and CDR2 are MGHDK and SYGVNS. V was shortened by 6 bases and J by 5 bases, with 16 bases between the two germline ends.

This clonotype was counted once. The gene calls are TRBV19 and TRBJ1-1; TRBD1 matches 7 bases. Germline CDR1 and CDR2: LNHDA and SQIVND (reference sequence). The CDR3 sequence is 14 residues long. V dropped 4 bases and J dropped 1; count of bases not matched to a gene: 3. CDR3 coding DNA: TGTGCCAGTAGTACCTGGACAGGGAACACTGAAGCTTTCTTT. As protein: CASSTWTGNTEAFF.

The chain carries TRBV5-1 and TRBJ1-2, with unresolved D. V lost 0 bases to trimming and J lost 3 bases, with 9 bases between them. The CDR3 spans 14 residues. CDR1 is SGHRS and CDR2 is YFSETQ in the germline V gene. The CDR3 bases are TGCGCCAGCAGCTTGGCCCGGGCAGACTATGGCTACACCTTC. Translation: CASSLARADYGYTF.

This clonotype was observed a single time. This chain connects TRBV28 to TRBJ2-4; 7 positions agree with TRBD2. V shed 8 bases, J shed 3 bases, and the junction held 10 bases outside the gene matches. Germline V CDR1 and CDR2: MDHEN, SYDVKM. This CDR3 is 15 amino acids long. Here the CDR3 reads CASDSGGSVKNIQYF. In nucleotides, the CDR3 is TGTGCCAGCGATTCCGGGGGGTCGGTCAAAAACATTCAGTACTTC. Looking up the rest from reference TRBV28 and TRBJ2-4 gives the full variable domain: DVKVTQSSRYLVKRTGEKVFLECVQDMDHENMFWYRQDPGLGLRLIYFSYDVKMKEKGDIPEGYSVSREKKERFSLILESASTNQTSMYLCASDSGGSVKNIQYFGAGTRLSVL.

This clonotype was recorded once. CDR3 sequence: CASSGQGNPGDQPQHF. The CDR3 region has the DNA TGTGCCAGCTCTGGACAGGGTAATCCGGGGGATCAGCCCCAGCATTTT. This chain links TRBV18 with TRBJ1-5, with 8 bases lining up with TRBD1. This CDR3 is built from 16 residues. The V gene end was trimmed by 6 bases and the J gene end by 5 bases; junction bases not matched to a gene: 12. The germline CDR1 and CDR2 sequences are KGHSH and LQKENI.